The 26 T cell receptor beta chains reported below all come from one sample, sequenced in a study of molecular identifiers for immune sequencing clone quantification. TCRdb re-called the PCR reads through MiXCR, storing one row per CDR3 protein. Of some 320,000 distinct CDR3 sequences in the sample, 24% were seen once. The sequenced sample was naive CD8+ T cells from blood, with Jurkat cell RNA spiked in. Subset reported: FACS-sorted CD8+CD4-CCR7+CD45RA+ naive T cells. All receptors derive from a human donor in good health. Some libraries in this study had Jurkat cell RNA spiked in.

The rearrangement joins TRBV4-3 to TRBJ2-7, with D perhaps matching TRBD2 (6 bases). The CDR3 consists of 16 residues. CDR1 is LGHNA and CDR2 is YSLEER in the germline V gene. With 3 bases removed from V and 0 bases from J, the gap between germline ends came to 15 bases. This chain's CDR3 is CASSQGPAGSSYEQYF. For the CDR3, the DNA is TGCGCCAGCAGCCAGGGCCCGGCGGGGAGCTCCTACGAGCAGTACTTC.

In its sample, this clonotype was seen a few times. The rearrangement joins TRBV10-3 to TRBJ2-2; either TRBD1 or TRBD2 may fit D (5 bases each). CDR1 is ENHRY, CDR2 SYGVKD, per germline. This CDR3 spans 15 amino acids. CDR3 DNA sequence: TGTGCAATCGGGGTTGGTCAGGGGAACACCGGGGAGCTGTTTTTT. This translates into CAIGVGQGNTGELFF.

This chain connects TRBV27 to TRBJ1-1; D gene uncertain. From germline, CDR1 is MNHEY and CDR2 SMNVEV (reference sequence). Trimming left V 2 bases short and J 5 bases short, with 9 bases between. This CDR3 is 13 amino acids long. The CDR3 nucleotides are TGTGCCAGCAGTTTAGTACCGAGTACTGAAGCTTTCTTT. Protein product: CASSLVPSTEAFF.

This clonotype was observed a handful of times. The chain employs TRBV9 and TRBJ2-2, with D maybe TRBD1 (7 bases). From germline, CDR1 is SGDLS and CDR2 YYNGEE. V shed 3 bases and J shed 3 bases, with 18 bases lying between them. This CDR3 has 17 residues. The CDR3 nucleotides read TGTGCCAGCAGCGAACTTAAGGGACAGCGGGACACCGGGGAGCTGTTTTTT. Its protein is CASSELKGQRDTGELFF.

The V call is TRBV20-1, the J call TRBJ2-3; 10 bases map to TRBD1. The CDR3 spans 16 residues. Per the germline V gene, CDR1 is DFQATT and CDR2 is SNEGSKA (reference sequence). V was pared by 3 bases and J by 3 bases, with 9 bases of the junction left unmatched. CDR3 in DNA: TGCAGTGCTAGGGATACCGGGACAGGGGAAACAGATACGCAGTATTTT. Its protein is CSARDTGTGETDTQYF.

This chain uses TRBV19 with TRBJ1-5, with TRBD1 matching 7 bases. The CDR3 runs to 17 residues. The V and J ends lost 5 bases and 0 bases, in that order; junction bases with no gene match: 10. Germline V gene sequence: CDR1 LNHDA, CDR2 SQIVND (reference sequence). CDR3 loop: CASSPWTGDYSNQPQHF. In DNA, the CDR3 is TGTGCCAGTAGTCCATGGACAGGCGATTATAGCAATCAGCCCCAGCATTTT.

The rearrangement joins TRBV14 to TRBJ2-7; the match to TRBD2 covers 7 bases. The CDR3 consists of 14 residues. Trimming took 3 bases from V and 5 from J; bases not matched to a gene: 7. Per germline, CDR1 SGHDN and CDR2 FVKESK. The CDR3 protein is CASSHSGGVDEQYF. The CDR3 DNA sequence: TGTGCCAGCAGCCACTCTGGGGGGGTTGACGAGCAGTACTTC.

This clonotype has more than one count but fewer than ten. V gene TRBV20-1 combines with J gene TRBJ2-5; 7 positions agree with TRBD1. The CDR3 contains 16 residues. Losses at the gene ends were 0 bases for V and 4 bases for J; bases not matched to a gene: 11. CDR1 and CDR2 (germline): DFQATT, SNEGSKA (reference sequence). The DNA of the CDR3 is TGCAGTGCTAGAGATCTCTGGGCCTCAGGGGGAGAGACCCAGTACTTC. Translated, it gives CSARDLWASGGETQYF.

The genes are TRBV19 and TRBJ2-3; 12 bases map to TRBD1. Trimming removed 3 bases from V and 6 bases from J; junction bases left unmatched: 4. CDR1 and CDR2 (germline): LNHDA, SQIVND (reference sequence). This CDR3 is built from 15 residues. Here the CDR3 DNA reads TGTGCCAGTAGTATGGGACAGGGGGCAATCGATACGCAGTATTTT. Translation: CASSMGQGAIDTQYF.

CDR3 DNA: TGTGCCAGTAGTATGAGGCAGTCCACAGATACGCAGTATTTT. It is translated as CASSMRQSTDTQYF. The V and J genes are TRBV19 and TRBJ2-3; D is undetermined. The CDR3 has 14 residues. Germline V gene lookup returns CDR1 LNHDA and CDR2 SQIVND (reference sequence). V was pared by 3 bases and J by 2 bases, with 9 bases between.

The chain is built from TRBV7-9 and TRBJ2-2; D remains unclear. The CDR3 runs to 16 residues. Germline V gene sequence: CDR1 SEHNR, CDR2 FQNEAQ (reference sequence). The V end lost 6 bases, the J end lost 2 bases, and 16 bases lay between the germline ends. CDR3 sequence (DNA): TGTGCCAGCAGTTTATCGGGCCTTCGTAACACCGGGGAGCTGTTTTTT. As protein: CASSLSGLRNTGELFF.

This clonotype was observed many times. The CDR3 loop is CASSQTGDNEQFF. The DNA for the CDR3 is TGCGCCAGCAGCCAAACAGGGGACAATGAGCAGTTCTTC. The V gene is TRBV4-1, the J gene TRBJ2-1; 7 positions match TRBD1. Germline V gives CDR1 MGHRA, CDR2 YSYEKL. The CDR3 is made up of 13 amino acids. Trimming removed 2 bases from V and 5 bases from J; junction bases left unmatched: 0.

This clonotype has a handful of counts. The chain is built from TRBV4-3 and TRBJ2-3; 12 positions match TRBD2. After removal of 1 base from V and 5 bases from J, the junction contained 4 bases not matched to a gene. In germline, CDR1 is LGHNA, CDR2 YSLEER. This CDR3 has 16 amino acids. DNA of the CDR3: TGCGCCAGCAGCCAAGGACTAGCGGGAGAGATAGATACGCAGTATTTT. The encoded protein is CASSQGLAGEIDTQYF.

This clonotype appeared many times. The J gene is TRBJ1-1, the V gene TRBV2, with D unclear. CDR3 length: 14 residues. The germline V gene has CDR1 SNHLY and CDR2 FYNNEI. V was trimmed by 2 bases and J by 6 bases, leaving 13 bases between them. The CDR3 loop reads CASSEFLVLSEAFF. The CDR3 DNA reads TGTGCCAGCAGTGAATTCCTCGTCTTGTCTGAAGCTTTCTTT.

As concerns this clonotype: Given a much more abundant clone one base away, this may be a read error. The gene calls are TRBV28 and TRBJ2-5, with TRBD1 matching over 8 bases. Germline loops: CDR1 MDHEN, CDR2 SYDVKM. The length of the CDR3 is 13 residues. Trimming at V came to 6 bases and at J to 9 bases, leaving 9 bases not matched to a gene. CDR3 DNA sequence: TGTGCCAGCAGGTCCAGGGGGCTGGAGCCCCAGTACTTC. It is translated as CASRSRGLEPQYF.

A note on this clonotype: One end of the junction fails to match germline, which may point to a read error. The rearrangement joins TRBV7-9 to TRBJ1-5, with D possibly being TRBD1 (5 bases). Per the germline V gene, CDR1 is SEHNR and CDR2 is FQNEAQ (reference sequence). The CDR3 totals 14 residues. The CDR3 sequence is CASSVAGLTQPQHF. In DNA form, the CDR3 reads TGTGCCAGCAGCGTAGCGGGGCTGACTCAGCCCCAGCATTTT. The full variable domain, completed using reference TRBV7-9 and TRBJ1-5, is DTGVSQNPRHKITKRGQNVTFRCDPISEHNRLYWYRQTLGQGPEFLTYFQNEAQLEKSRLLSDRFSAERPKGSFSTLEIQRTEQGDSAMYLCASSVAGLTQPQHFGDGTRLSIL.

CDR3 nucleotide sequence: TGTGCCAGCACATGGGGGACACGTTCCTACGAGCAGTACTTC. Its translation: CASTWGTRSYEQYF. The chain carries TRBV2 and TRBJ2-7; possibly TRBD1 for D (6 bases). The CDR3 is 14 residues long. V gave up 7 bases and J gave up 1 base, with 14 bases separating them. Germline V gene lookup returns CDR1 SNHLY and CDR2 FYNNEI. The variable domain in full, completed from reference TRBV2 and TRBJ2-7, reads EPEVTQTPSHQVTQMGQEVILRCVPISNHLYFYWYRQILGQKVEFLVSFYNNEISEKSEIFDDQFSVERPDGSNFTLKIRSTKLEDSAMYFCASTWGTRSYEQYFGPGTRLTVT.

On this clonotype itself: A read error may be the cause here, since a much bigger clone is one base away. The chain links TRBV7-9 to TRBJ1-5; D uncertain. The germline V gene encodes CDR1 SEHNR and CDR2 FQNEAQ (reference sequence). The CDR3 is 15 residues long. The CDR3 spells CASSPGWESSQPQHF. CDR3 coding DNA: TGTGCCAGCAGCCCGGGCTGGGAGAGCAGTCAGCCCCAGCATTTT.

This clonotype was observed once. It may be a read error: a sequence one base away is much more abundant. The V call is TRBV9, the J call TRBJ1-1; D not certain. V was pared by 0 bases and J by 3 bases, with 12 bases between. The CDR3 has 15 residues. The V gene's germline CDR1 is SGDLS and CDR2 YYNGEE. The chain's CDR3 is CASSVVGVSDTEAFF. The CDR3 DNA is TGTGCCAGCAGCGTAGTAGGAGTTTCGGACACTGAAGCTTTCTTT. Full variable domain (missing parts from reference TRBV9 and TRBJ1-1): DSGVTQTPKHLITATGQRVTLRCSPRSGDLSVYWYQQSLDQGLQFLIQYYNGEERAKGNILERFSAQQFPDLHSELNLSSLELGDSALYFCASSVVGVSDTEAFFGQGTRLTVV.

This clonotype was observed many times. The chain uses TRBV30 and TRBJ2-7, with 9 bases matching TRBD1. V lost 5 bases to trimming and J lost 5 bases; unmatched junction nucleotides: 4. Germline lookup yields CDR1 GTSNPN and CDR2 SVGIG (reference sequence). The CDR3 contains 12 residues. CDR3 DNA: TGTGCCTGGGAGGACAGGGGTAACGAGCAGTACTTC. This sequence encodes CAWEDRGNEQYF.

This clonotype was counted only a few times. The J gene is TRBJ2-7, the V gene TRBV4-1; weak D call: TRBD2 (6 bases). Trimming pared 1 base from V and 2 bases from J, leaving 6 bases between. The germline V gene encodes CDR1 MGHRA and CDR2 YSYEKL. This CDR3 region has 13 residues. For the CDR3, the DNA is TGCGCCAGCAGCCAAGGCGGGACCTACGAGCAGTACTTC. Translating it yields CASSQGGTYEQYF.

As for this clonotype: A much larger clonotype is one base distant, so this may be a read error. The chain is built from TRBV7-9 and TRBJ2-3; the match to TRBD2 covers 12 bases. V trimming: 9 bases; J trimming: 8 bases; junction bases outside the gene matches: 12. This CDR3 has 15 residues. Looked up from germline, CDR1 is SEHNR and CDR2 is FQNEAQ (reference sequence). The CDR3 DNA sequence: TGTGCCAGTGTCCTAGCGGGAGGGCTTCAAGGTACGCAGTATTTT. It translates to CASVLAGGLQGTQYF.

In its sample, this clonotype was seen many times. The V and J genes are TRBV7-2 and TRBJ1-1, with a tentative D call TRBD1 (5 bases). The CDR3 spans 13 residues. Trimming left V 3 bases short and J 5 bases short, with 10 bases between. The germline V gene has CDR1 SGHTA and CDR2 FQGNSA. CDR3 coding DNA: TGTGCCAGCAGCTTCGGGGGTCGGACTGAAGCTTTCTTT. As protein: CASSFGGRTEAFF.

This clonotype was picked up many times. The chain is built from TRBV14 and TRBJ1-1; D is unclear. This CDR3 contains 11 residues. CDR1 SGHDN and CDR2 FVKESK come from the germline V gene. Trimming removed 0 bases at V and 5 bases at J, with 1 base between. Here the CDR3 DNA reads TGTGCCAGCAGCCAAGATACTGAAGCTTTCTTT. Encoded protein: CASSQDTEAFF.

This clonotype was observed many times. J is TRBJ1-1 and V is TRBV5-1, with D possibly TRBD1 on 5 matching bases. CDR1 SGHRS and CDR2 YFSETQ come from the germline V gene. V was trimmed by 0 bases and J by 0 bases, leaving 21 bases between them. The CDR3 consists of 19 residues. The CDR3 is CASSLVIQIGGGMNTEAFF. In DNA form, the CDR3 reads TGCGCCAGCAGCTTGGTTATACAGATTGGTGGGGGGATGAACACTGAAGCTTTCTTT.

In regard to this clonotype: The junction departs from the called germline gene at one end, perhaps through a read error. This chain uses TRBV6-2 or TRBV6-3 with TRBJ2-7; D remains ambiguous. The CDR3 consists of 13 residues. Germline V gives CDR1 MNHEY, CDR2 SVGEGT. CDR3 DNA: TGTGCCAACAGTAACATGGCCGGCTCCGAGCAGTCCTTC. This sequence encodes CANSNMAGSEQSF.